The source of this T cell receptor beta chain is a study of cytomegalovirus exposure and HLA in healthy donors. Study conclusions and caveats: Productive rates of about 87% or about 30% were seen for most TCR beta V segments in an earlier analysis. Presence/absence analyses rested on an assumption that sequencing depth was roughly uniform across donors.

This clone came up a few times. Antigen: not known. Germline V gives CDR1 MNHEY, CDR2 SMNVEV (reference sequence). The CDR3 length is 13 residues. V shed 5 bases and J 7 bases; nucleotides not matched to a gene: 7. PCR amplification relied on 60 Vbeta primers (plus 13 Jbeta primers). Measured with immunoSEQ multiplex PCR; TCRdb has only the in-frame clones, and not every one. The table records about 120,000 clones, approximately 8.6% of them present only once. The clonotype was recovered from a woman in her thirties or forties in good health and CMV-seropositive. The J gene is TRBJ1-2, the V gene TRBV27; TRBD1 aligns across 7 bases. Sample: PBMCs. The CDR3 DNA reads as TGTGCCAGCAGTACGACAGGGATGAGTGGCTACACCTTC. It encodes CASSTTGMSGYTF.